One and the same sample provided the 22 T cell receptor beta chains below, sequenced in a study of cytomegalovirus exposure and HLA in healthy donors. PCR primers comprised 60 Vbeta and 13 Jbeta primers. Using immunoSEQ multiplex PCR, the repertoire was profiled, and TCRdb retains in-frame clones only, with some absent. In the table there are some 150,000 clones, 70% to 85% of which are singletons. Specimen: PBMCs. Every receptor here comes from a woman aged 50 to 65 in good health and CMV-seropositive.

The rearrangement links TRBV15 to TRBJ1-2, with a tentative D call TRBD1 (5 bases). The CDR3 is 13 residues long. Per germline, CDR1 LNHNV and CDR2 YYDKDF (reference sequence). With 5 bases removed from V and 6 bases from J, the gap between germline ends came to 13 bases. The CDR3 is CATSGYRTHGYTF. CDR3 DNA sequence: TGTGCCACCAGCGGTTACAGGACCCATGGCTACACCTTC.

V is TRBV19 and J is TRBJ2-6, with 8 bases fitting TRBD1. CDR3 length: 19 residues. Trimming removed 10 bases from V and 2 bases from J; junction bases left unmatched: 19. Per germline, CDR1 LNHDA and CDR2 SQIVND (reference sequence). CDR3 nucleotide sequence: TGTGCCACCCCTAGGAGGAGGGGACAGGCCTTCCCTGGGGCCAACGTCCTGACTTTC. This encodes CATPRRRGQAFPGANVLTF.

The chain recombines TRBV4-2 with TRBJ1-6; D is perhaps TRBD1 (5 bases). Germline CDR1 LGHNA, CDR2 YNFKEQ. This CDR3 has 16 amino acids. The V gene lost 0 bases and the J gene lost 7 bases, with 13 bases spanning the gap. The CDR3 spells CASSQDRGTGNSPLHF. CDR3 DNA: TGTGCCAGCAGCCAAGATCGGGGGACGGGCAATTCACCCCTCCACTTT.

The genes are TRBV2 and TRBJ2-4; maybe TRBD1 (6 bases). Germline V gene data show CDR1 as SNHLY and CDR2 as FYNNEI. The CDR3 consists of 16 residues. Trimming took 6 bases from V and 0 from J, leaving 15 bases between them. CDR3 DNA sequence: TGTGCCAGCAGAGCACAGGGTACGCTAGCCAAAAACATTCAGTACTTC. Its translation is CASRAQGTLAKNIQYF.

The chain is built from TRBV11-2 and TRBJ2-7; 9 bases agree with TRBD1. V shed 5 bases and J 4 bases; nucleotides not matched to a gene: 9. Germline V gene lookup returns CDR1 SGHAT and CDR2 FQNNGV. The CDR3 contains 15 residues. CDR3 DNA: TGTGCCAGCAGCGCGCCGGGACAGGGAGAATACGAGCAGTACTTC. Its protein is CASSAPGQGEYEQYF.

The chain employs TRBV11-2 and TRBJ2-1; no reliable D call. The germline V gene encodes CDR1 SGHAT and CDR2 FQNNGV. Trimming stripped 5 bases from V and 9 bases from J, with 11 bases between. CDR3 length: 12 amino acids. This CDR3 reads CASSGGYAEQFF. Written as DNA, the CDR3 is TGTGCCAGCAGCGGCGGATATGCTGAGCAGTTCTTC.

This sequence joins TRBV6-5 and TRBJ2-7; possible D gene TRBD2, 5 bases. Germline assignment: CDR1 MNHEY and CDR2 SVGAGI. Deletions cut 4 bases from V and 5 bases from J, with 12 bases between. The CDR3 totals 13 residues. The CDR3 reads CASSSLGVDEQYF. The CDR3 coding sequence is TGTGCCAGCAGTTCCCTCGGGGTCGACGAGCAGTACTTC.

The chain carries TRBV6-1 and TRBJ2-3; the D is unclear. The CDR3 length is 13 residues. Looked up from germline, CDR1 is MNHNS and CDR2 is SASEGT. V gave up 6 bases and J gave up 0 bases, with 7 bases separating them. CDR3 bases: TGTGCCAGCAGCCCTCCGAGCACAGATACGCAGTATTTT. Protein product: CASSPPSTDTQYF.

On this clone: Other DNA sequences in the sample encode the same CDR3. The CDR3 loop reads CAWSVRGEKLFF. CDR3 coding DNA: TGTGCCTGGAGTGTACGGGGGGAAAAACTGTTTTTT. The rearrangement joins TRBV30 to TRBJ1-4, with D tentatively TRBD1 (5 bases). This CDR3 spans 12 amino acids. Per germline, CDR1 GTSNPN and CDR2 SVGIG (reference sequence). Trimming shortened V by 0 bases and J by 8 bases, and 7 bases separated the two germline ends.

This sequence joins TRBV6-6 and TRBJ1-6; D might be TRBD1 (5 bases). V lost 4 bases, J lost 3 bases, and 10 bases lay in between. CDR1 is MNHNY, CDR2 SVGAGI, per germline (reference sequence). The CDR3 extends over 15 amino acids. CDR3 in DNA: TGTGCCAGCAGTTCACAGACAGTCTATAATTCACCCCTCCACTTT. Encoded protein: CASSSQTVYNSPLHF.

This clone was recorded a few times. V is TRBV14 and J is TRBJ1-1, with a possible D match to TRBD1 (6 bases). This CDR3 is built from 14 residues. Trimming removed 3 bases from V and 4 bases from J, with 12 bases in between. CDR1 is SGHDN, CDR2 FVKESK, per germline. CDR3 amino acids: CASSHRGAFTEAFF. The CDR3 DNA is TGTGCCAGCAGCCATCGGGGGGCTTTCACTGAAGCTTTCTTT.

The chain carries TRBV12-5 and TRBJ2-3, with 9 bases matching TRBD2. From germline, CDR1 is LGHNT and CDR2 FRNRAP. V lost 5 bases, J lost 1 base, and 16 bases stayed unmatched. The CDR3 is 19 residues long. The CDR3 sequence: CASGPRGPSGGSGTDTQYF. CDR3 DNA sequence: TGTGCTAGTGGTCCCCGAGGCCCCAGCGGGGGGTCGGGCACAGATACGCAGTATTTT. Using reference TRBV12-5 and TRBJ2-3 for the parts outside the CDR3, the full variable domain is DARVTQTPRHKVTEMGQEVTMRCQPILGHNTVFWYRQTMMQGLELLAYFRNRAPLDDSGMPKDRFSAEMPDATLATLKIQPSEPRDSAVYFCASGPRGPSGGSGTDTQYFGPGTRLTVL.

In this sample, this clone turned up once. V and J are TRBV19 and TRBJ1-6; weak D call: TRBD1 (6 bases). There are 14 residues in the CDR3. Trimming took 7 bases from V and 3 from J, leaving 10 bases between them. Germline V lookup: CDR1 LNHDA, CDR2 SQIVND (reference sequence). The CDR3 reads CASNDRSYNSPLHF. The CDR3 DNA reads as TGTGCCAGTAACGACAGGAGCTATAATTCACCCCTCCACTTT.

V usage is TRBV28 and J usage is TRBJ1-2; TRBD1 matches at 7 bases. Germline CDR1 reads MDHEN; CDR2 reads SYDVKM. The V gene end was trimmed by 5 bases and the J gene end by 0 bases; junction bases not matched to a gene: 6. The CDR3 contains 15 residues. CDR3 bases: TGTGCCAGCAGTACCACAGGGGTAGCTAACTATGGCTACACCTTC. Amino acids: CASSTTGVANYGYTF.

This clone was seen just once. The rearrangement links TRBV7-2 to TRBJ2-3, with TRBD1 matching 7 bases. Trimming cost V 5 bases and J 6 bases; bases outside gene matches: 5. Germline values: CDR1 SGHTA, CDR2 FQGNSA. The CDR3 contains 13 residues. The CDR3 loop reads CASSVDRDDTQYF. For the CDR3, the DNA is TGTGCCAGCAGCGTAGACAGGGACGATACGCAGTATTTT.

This rearrangement joins TRBV2 to TRBJ2-3; a possible D gene is TRBD1 (5 bases). The V end lost 2 bases, the J end lost 0 bases, and 12 bases lay between the germline ends. The CDR3 spans 16 residues. The germline V gene has CDR1 SNHLY and CDR2 FYNNEI. The CDR3 coding sequence is TGTGCCAGCAGTGAACGTCGGACAAAAAGCACAGATACGCAGTATTTT. This encodes CASSERRTKSTDTQYF.

J is TRBJ2-2 and V is TRBV6-6; D is possibly TRBD1 (6 bases). CDR1 and CDR2 from the germline V gene are MNHNY and SVGAGI (reference sequence). V was cut by 4 bases and J by 0 bases, with 9 bases left in between. The CDR3 spans 15 residues. The chain's CDR3 is CASSSGAANTGELFF. The CDR3 bases are TGTGCCAGCAGTTCAGGGGCCGCGAACACCGGGGAGCTGTTTTTT.

This clone was detected only once. The CDR3 sequence is CASSLRGFHGGYTF. CDR3 DNA: TGTGCCAGCAGTTTAAGGGGATTTCACGGAGGCTACACCTTC. The V and J genes are TRBV27 and TRBJ1-2; a weak D match, TRBD1 (5 bases). Germline-derived CDR1 and CDR2 are MNHEY and SMNVEV (reference sequence). V gave up 2 bases and J gave up 8 bases, with 15 bases separating them. CDR3 length: 14 residues.

The rearrangement joins TRBV7-7 to TRBJ1-4, with TRBD1 identical over 8 bases. CDR3 size: 18 residues. V lost 3 bases to trimming and J lost 2 bases; unmatched junction nucleotides: 11. CDR1 and CDR2 from the germline V gene are SSHAT and FNYEAQ (reference sequence). The CDR3 sequence: CASSFRTGPTPTNEKLFF. CDR3 DNA: TGTGCCAGCAGCTTTCGGACAGGGCCCACCCCTACTAATGAAAAACTGTTTTTT.

This clone showed up just a few times. The genes are TRBV4-3 and TRBJ1-6; 7 nucleotides align to TRBD1. The CDR3 loop spans 15 amino acids. Germline V CDR1 and CDR2: LGHNA, YSLEER. V shed 1 base, J shed 6 bases, and the junction held 3 bases outside the gene matches. The chain's CDR3 is CASSQVRGRNSPLHF. The DNA of the CDR3 is TGCGCCAGCAGCCAAGTTAGGGGGCGTAATTCACCCCTCCACTTT.

This clone was seen only a few times. Relative to the germline gene, one junction end is altered; a read error may explain this. This chain joins TRBV5-4 and TRBJ1-2, with D possibly matching TRBD1 (6 bases). This CDR3 is built from 15 residues. Germline V CDR1 and CDR2: SGHNT, YYREEE (reference sequence). The CDR3 protein is CASSQDLTGNYGYTF. The CDR3 DNA follows: TGCGCCAGCAGCCAAGATTTGACAGGAAACTATGGCTACACCTTC.

The chain joins TRBV4-1 to TRBJ1-6; the D gene is possibly TRBD1 (5 bases). This CDR3 comprises 15 residues. Trimming pared 6 bases from V and 7 bases from J, leaving 16 bases between. Germline-derived CDR1 and CDR2 are MGHRA and YSYEKL. The CDR3 sequence: CASRDWGAPNSPLHF. The CDR3 region has the DNA TGCGCCAGCAGAGACTGGGGCGCTCCAAATTCACCCCTCCACTTT.